This passage covers 27 T cell receptor beta chains from one sample sequenced in a study of T cells after yellow fever vaccination. TCRdb used MiXCR to reprocess the 5' RACE reads, holding one entry per CDR3 protein. The sample has 450,000 to 550,000 distinct CDR3 sequences, 15% to 20% seen once. This sample comprised PBMCs, obtained 15 days after the yellow fever booster vaccination. Receptors were obtained from a young man who received the YFV17D yellow fever vaccine.

The chain is built from TRBV20-1 and TRBJ2-1; 10 bases map to TRBD2. In germline, CDR1 is DFQATT, CDR2 SNEGSKA (reference sequence). V shed 4 bases, J shed 7 bases, and the junction held 7 bases outside the gene matches. The CDR3 has 14 amino acids. The CDR3 DNA sequence: TGCAGTGCTAAGTTAAGCGGGAGGGTTAATGAGCAGTTCTTC. Its protein is CSAKLSGRVNEQFF.

This chain connects TRBV5-1 to TRBJ2-3, with TRBD1 matching 7 bases. Germline CDR1 is SGHRS and CDR2 is YFSETQ. The CDR3 contains 16 residues. Trimming at V came to 3 bases and at J to 0 bases, leaving 7 bases not matched to a gene. The CDR3 loop reads CASSSRDRSSTDTQYF. CDR3 bases: TGCGCCAGCAGCTCCCGGGACAGATCTAGCACAGATACGCAGTATTTT.

This chain joins TRBV5-1 and TRBJ2-1; D is perhaps TRBD2 (6 bases). CDR1 is SGHRS and CDR2 is YFSETQ in the germline V gene. Between the trimmed V and J ends, which lost 4 bases and 1 base, there was a span of 12 bases. The CDR3 runs to 15 residues. The DNA for the CDR3 is TGCGCCAGCAGCCCGAATGGGGGGTCCTACAATGAGCAGTTCTTC. It codes for CASSPNGGSYNEQFF.

This chain links TRBV6-2 or TRBV6-3 with TRBJ2-3; D perhaps matches TRBD2 (5 bases). The CDR3 covers 14 residues. Per germline, CDR1 MNHEY and CDR2 SVGEGT. V was shortened by 7 bases and J by 5 bases, with 16 bases between the two germline ends. The CDR3 protein is CASNLASGVDTQYF. The CDR3 bases are TGTGCCAGCAACCTCGCCAGCGGCGTAGATACGCAGTATTTT.

This clonotype was seen a handful of times. The chain recombines TRBV24-1 with TRBJ2-3, with D possibly being TRBD1 (6 bases). Germline CDR1 is KGHDR and CDR2 is SFDVKD. CDR3 length: 14 amino acids. V was pared by 7 bases and J by 3 bases, with 13 bases between. The CDR3 DNA reads TGTGCCACCAGCCCCCCCACAGGGACAGATACGCAGTATTTT. Encoded protein: CATSPPTGTDTQYF.

The gene calls are TRBV5-1 and TRBJ2-6, with TRBD1 matching 7 bases. After removal of 3 bases from V and 13 bases from J, the junction contained 7 bases not matched to a gene. This CDR3 contains 13 residues. Per germline, CDR1 SGHRS and CDR2 YFSETQ. The CDR3 DNA follows: TGCGCCAGCAGCTCACGGGACAGCGAAGTCCTGACTTTC. Its translation is CASSSRDSEVLTF.

The CDR3 nucleotides read TGTGCCAGCAGTGAGGGACTAGGCGAGCAGTACTTC. Translating gives CASSEGLGEQYF. The V and J genes are TRBV2 and TRBJ2-7; the match to TRBD2 covers 8 bases. The CDR3 totals 12 residues. V lost 3 bases to trimming and J lost 6 bases; unmatched junction nucleotides: 1. Germline V lookup: CDR1 SNHLY, CDR2 FYNNEI.

This chain links TRBV7-9 with TRBJ2-5; D possibly corresponds to TRBD2 (5 bases). Germline V gene sequence: CDR1 SEHNR, CDR2 FQNEAQ (reference sequence). The CDR3 has 15 amino acids. V shed 7 bases and J shed 3 bases, with 18 bases lying between them. The CDR3 region is CASTSGVGGKETQYF. The CDR3 DNA follows: TGTGCCAGCACCTCCGGGGTCGGTGGGAAAGAGACCCAGTACTTC.

The rearrangement links TRBV10-3 to TRBJ2-7; the match to TRBD1 covers 8 bases. CDR3 length: 14 amino acids. Germline loops: CDR1 ENHRY, CDR2 SYGVKD. V lost 11 bases and J lost 3; bases outside the gene matches: 12. The CDR3 sequence is CAASGQGTDYEQYF. CDR3 coding DNA: TGTGCCGCCTCCGGACAGGGCACGGACTACGAGCAGTACTTC.

The V call is TRBV5-1, the J call TRBJ2-3; 8 bases match TRBD2. The CDR3 sequence is 14 residues long. CDR1 is SGHRS, CDR2 YFSETQ, per germline. V trimming: 3 bases; J trimming: 5 bases; junction bases outside the gene matches: 5. As DNA, the CDR3 is TGCGCCAGCAGCTCAGCGGGAGAGATAGATACGCAGTATTTT. Translated, it gives CASSSAGEIDTQYF.

This clonotype was counted between two and nine times. In DNA form, the CDR3 reads TGCGCCAGCAGTATCCGGGCCAATGAGCAGTTCTTC. It specifies CASSIRANEQFF. V usage is TRBV5-1 and J usage is TRBJ2-1; D not certain. Germline CDR1 SGHRS, CDR2 YFSETQ. The V and J ends lost 5 bases and 6 bases respectively, with 9 bases between them. This CDR3 is 12 amino acids long.

This clonotype was recorded a few times. The rearrangement uses TRBV18 and TRBJ1-1, with D tentatively TRBD1 (5 bases). The CDR3 is 15 amino acids. V gave up 0 bases and J gave up 4 bases, with 12 bases separating them. Germline V gene sequence: CDR1 KGHSH, CDR2 LQKENI. This CDR3 reads CASSPPAGKITEAFF. DNA of the CDR3: TGTGCCAGCTCACCACCGGCAGGGAAGATCACTGAAGCTTTCTTT.

In its sample, this clonotype was seen once. V gene TRBV3-1 combines with J gene TRBJ2-3; a weak D match, TRBD2 (5 bases). Trimming took 0 bases from V and 8 from J, leaving 24 bases between them. CDR3 length: 18 amino acids. Germline CDR1 and CDR2: LGHDT and YNNKEL (reference sequence). CDR3 sequence (DNA): TGTGCCAGCAGCCAAGATTGGGCGAGCCGGGGAATCGTTCGTACGCAGTATTTT. It specifies CASSQDWASRGIVRTQYF.

There are a few counts of this clonotype. The junction departs from germline at one end; a sequencing error may be responsible. The chain joins TRBV12-3 or TRBV12-4 to TRBJ1-2, with D possibly being TRBD1 (5 bases). The CDR3 extends over 13 amino acids. In nucleotides, the CDR3 is TGTGCCAGCAGTTCGCTCGACAGCCGGCCCTCTTACTTC. It is translated as CASSSLDSRPSYF.

The chain links TRBV12-3 or TRBV12-4 to TRBJ1-1; no firm D call. CDR3 size: 13 residues. The ends were cut back, 8 bases at V and 4 bases at J, with 14 bases in the middle. CDR3 in DNA: TGTGCCAGCGTCTCTCTCCCGAGCACTGAAGCTTTCTTT. Amino acids: CASVSLPSTEAFF.

This clonotype was seen only a few times. The chain combines TRBV4-3 with TRBJ2-5, with D uncertain. The germline CDR1 and CDR2 sequences are LGHNA and YSLEER. This CDR3 contains 15 residues. Trimming shortened V by 4 bases and J by 1 base, and 13 bases separated the two germline ends. This CDR3 is CASSPSLVGQETQYF. The CDR3 region has the DNA TGCGCCAGCAGCCCCTCCCTGGTGGGCCAAGAGACCCAGTACTTC.

The CDR3 region is CASSLGADTFSYEQYF. CDR3 nucleotides: TGTGCCAGCAGCTTAGGTGCGGACACCTTCTCCTACGAGCAGTACTTC. This chain links TRBV7-9 with TRBJ2-7; D may be TRBD1 (5 bases). This CDR3 spans 16 amino acids. With 1 base removed from V and 0 bases from J, the gap between germline ends came to 13 bases. From germline, CDR1 is SEHNR and CDR2 FQNEAQ (reference sequence).

CDR3 coding DNA: TGCAGTGCTAGAATAGGGCCTAGCGGGAGGGGTGAGCAGTTCTTC. Translating gives CSARIGPSGRGEQFF. The chain recombines TRBV20-1 with TRBJ2-1; 12 positions match TRBD2. The CDR3 contains 15 residues. V lost 2 bases and J lost 9; bases outside the gene matches: 8. Germline V gives CDR1 DFQATT, CDR2 SNEGSKA (reference sequence).

This clonotype appeared once. This chain uses TRBV10-3 with TRBJ2-3, with TRBD2 matching 7 bases. Trimming at V came to 8 bases and at J to 4 bases, leaving 12 bases not matched to a gene. CDR3 length equals 15 residues. The V gene's germline CDR1 is ENHRY and CDR2 SYGVKD. CDR3 in amino acids: CAISPRSSGSDTQYF. DNA of the CDR3: TGTGCCATCTCCCCGAGGTCTAGCGGATCAGATACGCAGTATTTT.

This clonotype occurred a few times. The chain is built from TRBV20-1 and TRBJ2-7; D might be TRBD2 (5 bases). The V end was cut by 5 bases, the J end by 6 bases, with 8 bases between. CDR3 size: 10 residues. Germline lookup yields CDR1 DFQATT and CDR2 SNEGSKA (reference sequence). DNA for the CDR3: TGCAGTGCTGGAGGCGCCGAGCAGTACTTC. It yields the protein CSAGGAEQYF.

J is TRBJ2-5 and V is TRBV6-2 or TRBV6-3; D remains unclear. V was clipped by 8 bases and J by 4 bases, with 14 bases between them. This CDR3 contains 13 residues. The germline gives CDR1 MNHEY, CDR2 SVGEGT. CDR3 sequence (DNA): TGTGCCAGCCGTCGGCCTTTGGTAGAGACCCAGTACTTC. It codes for CASRRPLVETQYF.

This chain joins TRBV5-1 and TRBJ2-7; D call uncertain. CDR1 SGHRS and CDR2 YFSETQ come from the germline V gene. The CDR3 is 13 amino acids. The ends were cut back, 7 bases at V and 7 bases at J, with 18 bases in the middle. The CDR3 here is CASSQTVGTEQYF. CDR3 nucleotides: TGCGCCAGCTCACAAACGGTAGGAACGGAGCAGTACTTC. Filled out from reference TRBV5-1 and TRBJ2-7, the complete variable domain reads KAGVTQTPRYLIKTRGQQVTLSCSPISGHRSVSWYQQTPGQGLQFLFEYFSETQRNKGNFPGRFSGRQFSNSRSEMNVSTLELGDSALYLCASSQTVGTEQYFGPGTRLTVT.

This clonotype was counted a few times. This chain uses TRBV11-2 with TRBJ2-2; weak D call: TRBD1 (5 bases). CDR1 SGHAT and CDR2 FQNNGV come from the germline V gene. Trimming stripped 3 bases from V and 0 bases from J, with 11 bases between. The CDR3 length is 16 residues. Here the CDR3 DNA reads TGTGCCAGCAGCTTTATGGGGCTCTCGAACACCGGGGAGCTGTTTTTT. Amino acids: CASSFMGLSNTGELFF.

This clonotype was recorded many times. The chain uses TRBV5-1 and TRBJ2-6, with unresolved D. Trimming removed 0 bases from V and 2 bases from J, with 6 bases in between. Per germline, CDR1 SGHRS and CDR2 YFSETQ. The CDR3 runs to 15 residues. Here the CDR3 DNA reads TGCGCCAGCAGCTTGGATGGGGCTGGGGCCAACGTCCTGACTTTC. Translating it yields CASSLDGAGANVLTF. Variable domain in full (rest from reference TRBV5-1 and TRBJ2-6): KAGVTQTPRYLIKTRGQQVTLSCSPISGHRSVSWYQQTPGQGLQFLFEYFSETQRNKGNFPGRFSGRQFSNSRSEMNVSTLELGDSALYLCASSLDGAGANVLTFGAGSRLTVL.

The genes are TRBV2 and TRBJ2-1, with TRBD2 as a possible D gene (6 bases). Germline lookup yields CDR1 SNHLY and CDR2 FYNNEI. This CDR3 region has 17 residues. The germline V and J ends were trimmed by 6 bases and 0 bases, with 18 bases remaining between them. This CDR3 is CASRRGTLQSSYNEQFF. Here the CDR3 DNA reads TGTGCCAGCAGGCGCGGGACTTTACAGAGCTCCTACAATGAGCAGTTCTTC.

The chain couples TRBV20-1 to TRBJ2-1; D may be TRBD1 or TRBD2 (5 bases each). The CDR3 is 17 residues long. Trimming shortened V by 3 bases and J by 4 bases, and 22 bases separated the two germline ends. The germline gives CDR1 DFQATT, CDR2 SNEGSKA (reference sequence). The CDR3 coding sequence is TGCAGTGCTAGCCTCGGGGCCGGGGCCAAAGTATACAATGAGCAGTTCTTC. Its protein is CSASLGAGAKVYNEQFF.

This chain links TRBV6-1 with TRBJ1-1, with D possibly TRBD1 on 5 matching bases. The germline V and J ends were trimmed by 6 bases and 1 base, with 12 bases remaining between them. The CDR3 spans 14 residues. Germline V gives CDR1 MNHNS, CDR2 SASEGT. This CDR3 is CASRGRGRNTEAFF. The DNA for the CDR3 is TGTGCCAGCAGAGGACGGGGACGGAACACTGAAGCTTTCTTT.